A single sample is the source of the 14 T cell receptor beta chains below, sequenced in a study of T cells in Graves' hyperthyroidism and ophthalmopathy. Amplification of TCR beta CDR3 regions was performed using RNA transcripts as template. First-round RT-PCR targeting the TCR CDR3 was performed with the HTBI primer set. A single record per CDR3 protein comes from TCRdb applying MiXCR to the multiplex PCR reads. The repertoire holds some 510,000 distinct CDR3 sequences, with around 42% as singletons. The sequenced sample consisted of peripheral blood or thyroid tissue (not recorded which). The receptors originated from a woman between 18 and 30 years old with Graves' hyperthyroidism.

The chain couples TRBV24-1 to TRBJ2-3; 11 bases align to TRBD2. The ends lost 3 bases at V and 5 bases at J; junction bases unmatched: 6. This CDR3 contains 16 residues. Germline V CDR1 and CDR2: KGHDR, SFDVKD. CDR3 in amino acids: CATSDDSGRAQDTQYF. CDR3 nucleotide sequence: TGTGCCACCAGTGATGATAGCGGGAGGGCCCAAGATACGCAGTATTTT.

The genes are TRBV2 and TRBJ2-5; D is perhaps TRBD1 (6 bases). Germline CDR1 and CDR2: SNHLY and FYNNEI. The CDR3 extends over 17 amino acids. Trimming stripped 7 bases from V and 1 base from J, with 22 bases between. The CDR3 loop is CASNRDPRRQIQETQYF. CDR3 nucleotide sequence: TGTGCCAGCAACAGGGACCCCCGCCGTCAAATCCAAGAGACCCAGTACTTC.

This clonotype was seen a handful of times. An end of the junction differs from the germline gene, which may be a read error. The rearrangement uses TRBV7-2 and TRBJ1-6; D is ambiguous. This CDR3 region has 14 residues. Germline assignment: CDR1 SGHTA and CDR2 FQGNSA. CDR3 amino acids: CASTPIGRLTPLHF. DNA of the CDR3: TGCGCCAGCACCCCCATAGGGCGACTCACGCCCCTCCACTTT.

This chain joins TRBV6-4 and TRBJ1-4, with unresolved D. Deletions cut 8 bases from V and 7 bases from J, with 17 bases between. Germline V CDR1 and CDR2: MRHNA, SNTAGT. The CDR3 consists of 14 residues. CDR3 region: CASADSGLGEKLFF. The CDR3 DNA reads TGTGCCAGCGCTGACTCGGGTCTGGGTGAAAAACTGTTTTTT.

There are a few counts of this clonotype. This chain joins TRBV19 and TRBJ1-1, with D possibly being TRBD1 (5 bases). V was trimmed by 5 bases and J by 1 base, leaving 17 bases between them. The CDR3 runs to 16 residues. Germline V gives CDR1 LNHDA, CDR2 SQIVND (reference sequence). The CDR3 bases are TGTGCCAGTAGTTTCCCCCCCGGCAGGGAGAACACTGAAGCTTTCTTT. This gives the protein CASSFPPGRENTEAFF.

This clonotype was found many times. V usage is TRBV7-9 and J usage is TRBJ1-4, with 8 bases identical to TRBD1. Germline lookup yields CDR1 SEHNR and CDR2 FQNEAQ (reference sequence). The CDR3 spans 14 residues. V shed 5 bases and J 7 bases; nucleotides not matched to a gene: 6. CDR3 coding DNA: TGTGCCAGCAGCCAGACAGGGGCTAGTGAAAAACTGTTTTTT. This translates into CASSQTGASEKLFF.

V is TRBV25-1 and J is TRBJ2-6; D gene ambiguous. The CDR3 contains 17 residues. The ends were cut back, 5 bases at V and 0 bases at J, with 14 bases in the middle. CDR1 and CDR2 (germline): MGHDK, SYGVNS. CDR3 residues: CASSYPLHGSGANVLTF. Written as DNA, the CDR3 is TGTGCCAGCAGTTACCCCCTGCATGGCTCTGGGGCCAACGTCCTGACTTTC.

There are many counts of this clonotype. The CDR3 DNA reads TGTGCCAGCAGCTTAGTGAGTTCCGGGGAGCTGTTTTTT. Translating gives CASSLVSSGELFF. The chain uses TRBV7-6 and TRBJ2-2, with D unresolved. The germline V gene has CDR1 SGHVS and CDR2 FNYEAQ. The CDR3 consists of 13 residues. Trimming left V 1 base short and J 6 bases short, with 6 bases between.

The CDR3 DNA reads as TGCAGCGTTGAGTCCGACAGGAGGCAGGGGAACTATGGCTACACCTTC. Translated, it gives CSVESDRRQGNYGYTF. The gene calls are TRBV29-1 and TRBJ1-2, with D possibly matching TRBD1 (6 bases). This CDR3 has 16 residues. From germline, CDR1 is SQVTM and CDR2 ANQGSEA. V gave up 3 bases and J gave up 2 bases, with 19 bases separating them.

This chain uses TRBV7-9 with TRBJ2-5, with D tentatively TRBD1 or TRBD2 (6 bases each). CDR3 size: 15 residues. V was cut by 5 bases and J by 0 bases, with 13 bases left in between. CDR1 SEHNR and CDR2 FQNEAQ come from the germline V gene (reference sequence). In DNA form, the CDR3 reads TGTGCCAGCAGCCAGAGGGGGGAGTACCAAGAGACCCAGTACTTC. Its protein is CASSQRGEYQETQYF.

This clonotype was seen many times. The chain couples TRBV29-1 to TRBJ2-7, with 7 nucleotides matching TRBD2. Germline CDR1 is SQVTM and CDR2 is ANQGSEA. The trim removed 8 bases at V and 6 bases at J, leaving 10 bases unmatched. The CDR3 is made up of 12 amino acids. The CDR3 reads CSFREAGSEQYF. CDR3 nucleotides: TGCAGCTTTCGGGAGGCCGGGTCCGAGCAGTACTTC.

This clonotype appeared a few times. The chain uses TRBV25-1 and TRBJ2-3; D might be TRBD1 (5 bases). This CDR3 is 13 amino acids long. V was trimmed by 2 bases and J by 4 bases, leaving 7 bases between them. Germline CDR1 and CDR2: MGHDK and SYGVNS. CDR3 region: CASSEQGPDTQYF. The CDR3, as DNA: TGTGCCAGCAGTGAACAGGGTCCAGATACGCAGTATTTT.

This clonotype is a singleton in its sample. Mismatch with germline at one junction end may stem from a read error. The rearrangement links TRBV7-8 to TRBJ1-1; D is uncertain. The CDR3 runs 14 residues. Per germline, CDR1 SGHVS and CDR2 FQNEAQ. CDR3: CASRESAMNAEAFF. The DNA for the CDR3 is TGTGCCAGCAGGGAGAGCGCCATGAACGCTGAAGCTTTCTTT.

Worth noting for this clonotype: Since a much larger clone is just one base distant, this may be a read error. The CDR3 region is CAATDPSNAEAFF. The CDR3 nucleotides are TGTGCCGCGACGGACCCCTCGAACGCTGAAGCTTTCTTT. This chain connects TRBV7-8 to TRBJ1-1; no reliable D call. CDR3 length equals 13 residues. Germline V gene lookup returns CDR1 SGHVS and CDR2 FQNEAQ.